The following is a T cell receptor beta chain sequence with its context. In its sample, this clonotype was seen a few times. Its antigen is not yet known. Per-base qualities were not stored, and no clone one base away is much larger. For CDR1 and CDR2, the germline V gene (reference sequence) lists DFQATT and SNEGSKA. Including the terminal cysteine and phenylalanine, the CDR3 comprises 14 residues. The sequence is cut down to CDR3 DNA, 42 bases in frame from base 1. V is clipped by 1 base and J by 4 bases, and the sequence between their germline boundaries is 13 bases long. These data originate in a study of T cell repertoires in cytomegalovirus infection (dated by TCRdb to between 2019 and 2020). Regarding the complete study: Donor HLA type was relevant to the analysis, because carriage of CMV infection together with the matching HLA type was indicated by public TCR beta signatures. Here is what the overall study found, with its caveats: Cumulative frequency of public TCR beta family members discriminated carriers of CMV infection plus the relevant HLA type in this cohort and an independent approximately 350-donor cohort. In the ex vivo response, HLA-C-restricted CMV-specific TCR beta clonotypes were dominant, and in two of eight donors the single most frequent clonotype came from this HLA-C-restricted group.

The sequencer was an Illumina HiSeq 1500. TCRdb reworked the public reads: Q25 trimming with fastp, MiXCR clone assembly, productive beta chains retained. Every CDR3 protein is listed once, alongside the most common genes and DNA of its rows. The sample yields approximately 490,000 distinct CDR3 sequences; about 11% were counted once. Of the sample, roughly 10% falls within the top ten clones. This sequence uses TRBV20-1 and TRBJ1-1; 6 matching bases give a weak D call of TRBD1. The sequencing sample was made of PBMCs. This sequence was found in a human donor in good health (CMV status not recorded). Some clones in this sample may be carry-over from other donors' samples. This receptor has the CDR3 CSARGHRAITEAFF. The DNA sequence is TGCAGTGCTAGAGGGCACAGGGCTATCACTGAAGCTTTCTTT.